The 18 T cell receptor beta chains reported below all come from one sample, sequenced in a study of blood T cell repertoires in COVID-19. Using immunoSEQ multiplex PCR, the repertoire was profiled, and TCRdb retains in-frame clones only, with some absent. In the table there are tens of thousands of clones, roughly 88% of which are singletons. Input material: peripheral blood. The receptor source for this set is a human donor in a cohort sampled during active COVID-19.

In its sample, this clone was seen once. This chain joins TRBV6-5 and TRBJ1-4; the D gene is possibly TRBD1 (6 bases). Trimming removed 6 bases from V and 8 bases from J, with 10 bases in between. The CDR3 is 12 residues long. From germline, CDR1 is MNHEY and CDR2 SVGAGI. The CDR3 loop reads CASSRGREKLFF. The CDR3 nucleotides read TGTGCCAGCAGCAGGGGACGAGAAAAACTGTTTTTT.

The chain employs TRBV6-2 or TRBV6-3 and TRBJ1-1; possible D gene TRBD1, 5 bases. Germline V gene data show CDR1 as MNHEY and CDR2 as SVGEGT. CDR3 length: 12 residues. V lost 4 bases and J 12 bases, leaving 15 bases between the germline ends. This chain's CDR3 is CASSSETANTFF. The CDR3 region has the DNA TGTGCCAGCAGTTCGGAGACAGCTAATACTTTCTTT.

The chain employs TRBV15 and TRBJ2-7, with a weak D call TRBD1 (6 bases). This CDR3 is built from 13 residues. Germline loops: CDR1 LNHNV, CDR2 YYDKDF (reference sequence). Trimming removed 7 bases from V and 2 bases from J, with 12 bases in between. For the CDR3, the DNA is TGTGCCACCAATGGGGACACAGCCTACGAGCAGTACTTC. Translated: CATNGDTAYEQYF.

The J gene is TRBJ2-7, the V gene TRBV7-9, with D possibly being TRBD1 (5 bases). Trimming pared 2 bases from V and 3 bases from J, leaving 14 bases between. From germline, CDR1 is SEHNR and CDR2 FQNEAQ (reference sequence). The CDR3 is 15 residues long. Here the CDR3 reads CASSLLEQGSYEQYF. Written as DNA, the CDR3 is TGTGCCAGCAGCTTATTGGAGCAGGGCAGCTACGAGCAGTACTTC. The full variable domain, rest sourced from reference TRBV7-9 and TRBJ2-7, is DTGVSQNPRHKITKRGQNVTFRCDPISEHNRLYWYRQTLGQGPEFLTYFQNEAQLEKSRLLSDRFSAERPKGSFSTLEIQRTEQGDSAMYLCASSLLEQGSYEQYFGPGTRLTVT.

V is TRBV27 and J is TRBJ1-4, with TRBD1 as a possible D gene (5 bases). The V end lost 3 bases, the J end lost 7 bases, and 9 bases lay between the germline ends. The CDR3 is made up of 13 amino acids. The V gene's germline CDR1 is MNHEY and CDR2 SMNVEV (reference sequence). In nucleotides, the CDR3 is TGTGCCAGCAGTTTCGGTGGGGCTGAAAAACTGTTTTTT. Its translation: CASSFGGAEKLFF.

This clone has only one observation. The gene calls are TRBV5-5 and TRBJ1-4; 8 positions agree with TRBD1. V shed 3 bases and J 8 bases; nucleotides not matched to a gene: 9. The CDR3 totals 15 residues. The germline gives CDR1 SGHKS, CDR2 YYEKEE (reference sequence). The CDR3 coding sequence is TGTGCCAGCAGCTCTCAGACAGGGGTTATCGAAAAACTGTTTTTT. It codes for CASSSQTGVIEKLFF.

V is TRBV5-1 and J is TRBJ2-1; 8 bases map to TRBD1. The CDR3 runs to 16 residues. With V trimmed by 4 bases and J by 3 bases, 9 bases remained unmatched. Germline CDR1 SGHRS, CDR2 YFSETQ. The CDR3 bases are TGCGCCAGCAGCCCGCGCGGGACAGGCCTCTACAATGAGCAGTTCTTC. Translation: CASSPRGTGLYNEQFF.

The V gene is TRBV19, the J gene TRBJ2-2, with D possibly being TRBD1 (6 bases). V lost 3 bases, J lost 9 bases, and 14 bases lay in between. Germline values: CDR1 LNHDA, CDR2 SQIVND (reference sequence). This CDR3 comprises 14 residues. CDR3 protein: CASSIAGGGRELFF. The CDR3, as DNA: TGTGCCAGTAGTATCGCGGGTGGGGGCCGGGAGCTGTTTTTT.

This clone appeared a single time. The chain links TRBV28 to TRBJ2-1, with 7 bases that match TRBD2. CDR1 is MDHEN and CDR2 is SYDVKM in the germline V gene. CDR3 length: 15 residues. With 5 bases clipped from V and 4 bases from J, the junction kept 8 bases outside the gene matches. This chain's CDR3 is CASSPTGREYNEQFF. CDR3 coding DNA: TGTGCCAGCAGTCCCACGGGGCGGGAGTACAATGAGCAGTTCTTC.

The V gene is TRBV9, the J gene TRBJ1-2, with 7 bases lining up with TRBD1. Germline loops: CDR1 SGDLS, CDR2 YYNGEE. V shed 2 bases, J shed 2 bases, and the junction held 9 bases outside the gene matches. This CDR3 has 16 residues. The DNA of the CDR3 is TGTGCCAGCAGCGTTGACAGGGAAGGCCACAACTATGGCTACACCTTC. Translating it yields CASSVDREGHNYGYTF.

The gene calls are TRBV7-2 and TRBJ2-3; TRBD2 matches at 11 bases. V dropped 5 bases and J dropped 4; count of bases not matched to a gene: 2. Germline V CDR1 and CDR2: SGHTA, FQGNSA. This CDR3 has 14 residues. CDR3 loop: CASSQGLAADTQYF. DNA of the CDR3: TGTGCCAGCAGCCAGGGACTAGCGGCAGATACGCAGTATTTT.

The chain is built from TRBV6-2 or TRBV6-3 and TRBJ2-1; unclear D gene. The ends were cut back, 5 bases at V and 6 bases at J, with 11 bases in the middle. The CDR3 totals 13 residues. CDR1 is MNHEY, CDR2 SVGEGT, per germline. CDR3 in DNA: TGTGCCAGCAGTCCCCGTAATAGCAATGAGCAGTTCTTC. This encodes CASSPRNSNEQFF.

The rearrangement uses TRBV7-8 and TRBJ2-7; a weak D match, TRBD1 (6 bases). Trimming removed 4 bases from V and 6 bases from J, with 13 bases in between. Germline V gene data show CDR1 as SGHVS and CDR2 as FQNEAQ. CDR3 length equals 13 residues. CDR3 nucleotide sequence: TGTGCCAGCAGCTACATACAGGGATCCGAGCAGTACTTC. It yields the protein CASSYIQGSEQYF.

In the case of this clone: The junction does not match germline at one end; this may be a read error. The V and J genes are TRBV29-1 and TRBJ1-4; no definite D call. The CDR3 has 10 amino acids. Germline V gives CDR1 SQVTM, CDR2 ANQGSEA. The CDR3 nucleotides read TGCAGCCCAGCCCGGGGAAAAACTGTTTTT. It codes for CSPARGKTVF.

V usage is TRBV7-6 and J usage is TRBJ2-7; 10 bases agree with TRBD1. This CDR3 is 16 amino acids long. CDR1 SGHVS and CDR2 FNYEAQ come from the germline V gene. V lost 8 bases to trimming and J lost 1 base; unmatched junction nucleotides: 11. The CDR3, as DNA: TGTGCCAGCTCCGCTGGGGGGACAGGGGCTTCCTACGAGCAGTACTTC. It yields the protein CASSAGGTGASYEQYF.

The V and J genes are TRBV12-3 or TRBV12-4 and TRBJ2-1; TRBD1 agrees at 7 bases. The CDR3 length is 12 residues. V dropped 6 bases and J dropped 9; count of bases not matched to a gene: 5. CDR3 residues: CASSPTGSEQFF. CDR3 sequence (DNA): TGTGCCAGCAGCCCGACAGGGAGTGAGCAGTTCTTC.

This clone was seen only once. The chain couples TRBV9 to TRBJ1-4; D might be TRBD1 (6 bases). The germline CDR1 and CDR2 sequences are SGDLS and YYNGEE. V lost 4 bases to trimming and J lost 8 bases, with 18 bases between them. The CDR3 covers 15 residues. The CDR3 spells CASSTTGLPYEKLFF. The CDR3 DNA reads as TGTGCCAGCAGCACTACAGGGCTTCCGTACGAAAAACTGTTTTTT.

Concerning this clone itself: The sample carries other DNA sequences with the same CDR3. The genes are TRBV2 and TRBJ2-1; 10 positions agree with TRBD1. Trimming took 6 bases from V and 4 from J; bases not matched to a gene: 3. CDR1 and CDR2 from the germline V gene are SNHLY and FYNNEI. This CDR3 has 14 amino acids. The CDR3 is CASRDRGPYNEQFF. Written as DNA, the CDR3 is TGTGCCAGCAGAGACAGGGGGCCTTACAATGAGCAGTTCTTC.